This passage covers 22 T cell receptor beta chains from one sample sequenced in a study of early T cells in non-severe SARS-CoV-2 infection. TCRdb recomputed calls from the 5' RACE reads with MiXCR, one row per CDR3 protein. Among 85,000 to 100,000 distinct CDR3 sequences listed, roughly an eighth were seen once. The sample consisted of whole blood. These receptors originate from an adult who was a healthcare worker with PCR-confirmed SARS-CoV-2 infection or an uninfected control (not recorded which).

This clonotype appeared many times. This sequence joins TRBV12-3 or TRBV12-4 and TRBJ2-5; D possibly uses TRBD1 or TRBD2 (7 bases each). The V end lost 2 bases, the J end lost 4 bases, and 11 bases lay between the germline ends. The CDR3 contains 14 residues. This chain's CDR3 is CASSLPGGGETQYF. Written as DNA, the CDR3 is TGTGCCAGCAGTTTACCAGGGGGGGGAGAGACCCAGTACTTC.

This clonotype was picked up a small number of times. This rearrangement joins TRBV29-1 to TRBJ1-1; D call uncertain. Germline CDR1 and CDR2: SQVTM and ANQGSEA. CDR3 length: 12 amino acids. The V gene lost 6 bases and the J gene lost 1 base, with 9 bases spanning the gap. CDR3 in DNA: TGCAGCGTCTCGTATTGGAACACTGAAGCTTTCTTT. It codes for CSVSYWNTEAFF.

The rearrangement joins TRBV28 to TRBJ2-7, with 13 bases lining up with TRBD2. In germline, CDR1 is MDHEN, CDR2 SYDVKM. The V segment lost 6 bases and the J segment 12 bases; nucleotides outside the gene matches: 14. This CDR3 contains 15 residues. The CDR3 DNA is TGTGCCAGCAGGACTGGACTAGCGGGGGACCGAAGAGGGTACTTC. Translation gives CASRTGLAGDRRGYF.

The chain has TRBV28 and TRBJ2-7, with 9 bases identical to TRBD1. V trimming: 5 bases; J trimming: 5 bases; junction bases outside the gene matches: 10. The CDR3 extends over 15 amino acids. Germline CDR1 is MDHEN and CDR2 is SYDVKM. Written as DNA, the CDR3 is TGTGCCAGCAGTCCCAGGACAGGGGTCGAGGACGAGCAGTACTTC. Translating gives CASSPRTGVEDEQYF. The whole variable domain, remainder taken from reference TRBV28 and TRBJ2-7, is DVKVTQSSRYLVKRTGEKVFLECVQDMDHENMFWYRQDPGLGLRLIYFSYDVKMKEKGDIPEGYSVSREKKERFSLILESASTNQTSMYLCASSPRTGVEDEQYFGPGTRLTVT.

This clonotype occurred once. This chain links TRBV20-1 with TRBJ2-2; D call uncertain. The germline V and J ends were trimmed by 0 bases and 7 bases, with 9 bases remaining between them. Germline V gives CDR1 DFQATT, CDR2 SNEGSKA (reference sequence). This CDR3 has 13 amino acids. The CDR3 DNA follows: TGCAGTGCTAGAGACAGATTGGGCGGGGAGCTGTTTTTT. This codes for CSARDRLGGELFF.

This clonotype was observed many times. The chain joins TRBV6-6 to TRBJ1-2; 7 bases match TRBD1. Germline V gene lookup returns CDR1 MNHNY and CDR2 SVGAGI (reference sequence). Trimming cost V 5 bases and J 0 bases; bases outside gene matches: 6. The CDR3 runs 15 residues. CDR3 coding DNA: TGTGCCAGCAGTAAAGACAGGGAACCTAACTATGGCTACACCTTC. Amino acids: CASSKDREPNYGYTF.

The gene calls are TRBV2 and TRBJ1-2; 9 nucleotides line up with TRBD1. The CDR3 loop spans 14 amino acids. Germline V gives CDR1 SNHLY, CDR2 FYNNEI. Trimming cost V 2 bases and J 4 bases; bases outside gene matches: 2. The CDR3 sequence is CASSEPGQGYGYTF. The CDR3 coding sequence is TGTGCCAGCAGTGAACCGGGACAGGGCTATGGCTACACCTTC.

The gene calls are TRBV29-1 and TRBJ2-3, with 8 positions matching TRBD1. V shed 6 bases and J 6 bases; nucleotides not matched to a gene: 8. Looked up from germline, CDR1 is SQVTM and CDR2 is ANQGSEA. This CDR3 contains 13 residues. CDR3 sequence (DNA): TGCAGCGTCCTACAACAGGGGGAGGATACGCAGTATTTT. This encodes CSVLQQGEDTQYF.

This clonotype has a handful of counts. The missing conserved phenylalanine or tryptophan at the end of this CDR3 makes a read error likely. J is TRBJ2-7 and V is TRBV5-1, with D perhaps given as TRBD1 or TRBD2 (5 bases each). With 0 bases removed from V and 3 bases from J, the gap between germline ends came to 10 bases. The CDR3 spans 14 residues. Germline values: CDR1 SGHRS, CDR2 YFSETQ. Here the CDR3 reads CASSLGGAGYEQYL. The DNA for the CDR3 is TGCGCCAGCAGCTTGGGAGGGGCCGGCTACGAGCAGTACCTC.

This clonotype was seen a handful of times. The chain is built from TRBV28 and TRBJ2-7; tentatively, D is TRBD1 (6 bases). Between the trimmed V and J ends, which lost 2 bases and 3 bases, there was a span of 14 bases. The germline gives CDR1 MDHEN, CDR2 SYDVKM. The CDR3 is made up of 15 amino acids. CDR3 protein: CASSLGGREDYEQYF. DNA of the CDR3: TGTGCCAGCAGTTTAGGGGGCAGGGAAGACTACGAGCAGTACTTC.

The chain couples TRBV5-1 to TRBJ2-6; D gene ambiguous. Trimming pared 3 bases from V and 1 base from J, leaving 11 bases between. The CDR3 covers 16 residues. Germline V gives CDR1 SGHRS, CDR2 YFSETQ. The chain's CDR3 is CASSSVPQSGANVLTF. For the CDR3, the DNA is TGCGCCAGCAGCTCTGTCCCCCAATCTGGGGCCAACGTCCTGACTTTC.

There are many counts of this clonotype. This sequence joins TRBV5-5 and TRBJ2-1; 7 bases line up with TRBD1. V was clipped by 5 bases and J by 4 bases; unmatched bases: 6. Germline CDR1 is SGHKS and CDR2 is YYEKEE (reference sequence). This CDR3 is built from 14 residues. The CDR3: CASSSPGQYNEQFF. The CDR3 DNA reads as TGTGCCAGCAGTTCTCCGGGACAGTACAATGAGCAGTTCTTC.

This clonotype has ten or more counts. This chain uses TRBV20-1 with TRBJ2-7, with 9 bases lining up with TRBD1. This CDR3 comprises 13 residues. Germline CDR1 reads DFQATT; CDR2 reads SNEGSKA (reference sequence). CDR3 DNA sequence: TGCATTCTACGGGACAGGGTTTCCTACGAGCAGTACTTC. It encodes CILRDRVSYEQYF.

This clonotype was recorded at least ten times. The J gene is TRBJ1-2, the V gene TRBV11-2; 8 bases fit TRBD1. In germline, CDR1 is SGHAT, CDR2 FQNNGV. This CDR3 region has 12 residues. With 3 bases clipped from V and 8 bases from J, the junction kept 2 bases outside the gene matches. The CDR3 here is CASSFDRGGYTF. Here the CDR3 DNA reads TGTGCCAGCAGCTTCGACAGGGGAGGCTACACCTTC.

On this clonotype itself: This sequence may be a read error, since a much larger clone differs from it by one base. The gene calls are TRBV7-2 and TRBJ2-7, with TRBD1 matching over 9 bases. The V and J ends lost 0 bases and 9 bases, in that order; junction bases with no gene match: 9. This CDR3 is 15 amino acids long. Germline loops: CDR1 SGHTA, CDR2 FQGNSA. As DNA, the CDR3 is TGTGCCAGCAGCTTAGCCCGGGACAGGGCCCTCGGGCAGTACTTC. It is translated as CASSLARDRALGQYF.

This clonotype was observed a handful of times. The chain is built from TRBV20-1 and TRBJ1-2; no firm D call. The CDR3 spans 11 residues. Germline CDR1 reads DFQATT; CDR2 reads SNEGSKA (reference sequence). V lost 5 bases, J lost 7 bases, and 11 bases lay in between. CDR3 sequence: CSAAYVRGYTF. CDR3 nucleotides: TGCAGTGCTGCCTACGTACGTGGCTACACCTTC.

The sample holds a few counts of this clonotype. Its ends do not fully match the called genes, so a read error is possible. The V call is TRBV6-1, the J call TRBJ2-3; the D is unclear. The CDR3 length is 14 residues. Germline assignment: CDR1 MNHNS and CDR2 SASEGT. The CDR3 DNA follows: TGTGCTAGCAGTGAAAGTACAGTCGAAGATACGCAGTATTTT. Residues: CASSESTVEDTQYF.

The chain couples TRBV12-3 or TRBV12-4 to TRBJ2-1; no reliable D call. V lost 0 bases and J lost 0, with 3 bases in between. This CDR3 has 14 amino acids. The CDR3 here is CASSLAYSYNEQFF. CDR3 bases: TGTGCCAGCAGTTTAGCCTACTCCTACAATGAGCAGTTCTTC.

The chain links TRBV2 to TRBJ2-7; D is possibly TRBD1 (6 bases). The ends were cut back, 8 bases at V and 6 bases at J, with 14 bases in the middle. Germline CDR1 reads SNHLY; CDR2 reads FYNNEI. This CDR3 is built from 12 residues. CDR3 in amino acids: CASVSGVLEQYF. CDR3 nucleotides: TGTGCCAGCGTTTCAGGGGTCCTCGAGCAGTACTTC.

This clonotype was counted a few times. The chain uses TRBV20-1 and TRBJ2-7; 7 bases match TRBD2. CDR1 is DFQATT and CDR2 is SNEGSKA in the germline V gene (reference sequence). V shed 4 bases, J shed 2 bases, and the junction held 5 bases outside the gene matches. This CDR3 region has 13 residues. CDR3 residues: CSATPGGPYEQYF. In nucleotides, the CDR3 is TGCAGTGCTACACCGGGGGGACCCTACGAGCAGTACTTC.

The sample holds one count of this clonotype. V and J are TRBV29-1 and TRBJ2-3; 7 bases align to TRBD1. The CDR3 runs to 13 residues. Trimming cost V 6 bases and J 5 bases; bases outside gene matches: 8. Germline CDR1 and CDR2: SQVTM and ANQGSEA. The CDR3 protein is CSVRGTAGDTQYF. For the CDR3, the DNA is TGCAGCGTGAGGGGGACAGCCGGAGATACGCAGTATTTT.

This clonotype appeared a few times. This chain uses TRBV28 with TRBJ1-1; 10 bases are a match to TRBD1. CDR3 length: 14 residues. The germline CDR1 and CDR2 sequences are MDHEN and SYDVKM. V lost 6 bases, J lost 1 base, and 2 bases stayed unmatched. This CDR3 reads CASRGQGSNTEAFF. Here the CDR3 DNA reads TGTGCCAGCAGGGGACAGGGGTCGAACACTGAAGCTTTCTTT. Using reference TRBV28 and TRBJ1-1 for the parts outside the CDR3, the full variable domain is DVKVTQSSRYLVKRTGEKVFLECVQDMDHENMFWYRQDPGLGLRLIYFSYDVKMKEKGDIPEGYSVSREKKERFSLILESASTNQTSMYLCASRGQGSNTEAFFGQGTRLTVV.